The sequence of this TCR beta chain was determined in a study of T cell repertoires in cytomegalovirus infection. From the reads, TCRdb called clonotypes with MiXCR, one entry per CDR3 protein. The sample shows about 250,000 distinct CDR3 sequences, 12% of them seen only once. The sample was PBMCs. The sequence came from a human donor in good health (CMV status not recorded). Some clones in this sample may be carry-over from other donors' samples.

The CDR3 DNA sequence: TGTGCCATCAGTGAGTCGACGGGGGGTATCACAGATACGCAGTATTTT. Translated: CAISESTGGITDTQYF. V gene TRBV10-3 combines with J gene TRBJ2-3; 7 bases agree with TRBD2. V lost 0 bases, J lost 2 bases, and 5 bases stayed unmatched. The CDR3 totals 16 residues. Germline V gene sequence: CDR1 ENHRY, CDR2 SYGVKD.